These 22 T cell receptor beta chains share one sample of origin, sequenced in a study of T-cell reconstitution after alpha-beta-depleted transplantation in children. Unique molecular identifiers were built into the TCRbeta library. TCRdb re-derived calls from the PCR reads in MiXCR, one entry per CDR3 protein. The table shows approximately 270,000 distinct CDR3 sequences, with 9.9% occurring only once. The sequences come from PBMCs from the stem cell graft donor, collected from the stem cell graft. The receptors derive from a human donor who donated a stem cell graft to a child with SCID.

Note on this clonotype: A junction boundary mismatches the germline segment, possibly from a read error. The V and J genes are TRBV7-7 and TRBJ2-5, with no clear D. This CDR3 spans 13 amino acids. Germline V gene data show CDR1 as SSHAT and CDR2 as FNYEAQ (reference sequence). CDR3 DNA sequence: TGTGCTAGCAGCTTAAACTGGGGAGAGACCCAGTACTTC. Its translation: CASSLNWGETQYF.

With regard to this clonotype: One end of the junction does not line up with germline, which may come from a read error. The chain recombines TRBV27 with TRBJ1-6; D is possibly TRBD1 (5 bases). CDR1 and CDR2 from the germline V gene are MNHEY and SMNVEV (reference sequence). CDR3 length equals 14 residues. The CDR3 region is CASSFQGYNLPLHF. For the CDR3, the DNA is TGTGCCAGCAGTTTTCAGGGTTATAATTTACCCCTCCACTTT.

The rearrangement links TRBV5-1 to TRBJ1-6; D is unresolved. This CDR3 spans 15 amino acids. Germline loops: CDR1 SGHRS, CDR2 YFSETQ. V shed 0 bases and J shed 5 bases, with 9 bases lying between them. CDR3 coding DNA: TGCGCCAGCAGCTTGGCGTTCAGAGATAATTCACCCCTCCACTTT. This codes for CASSLAFRDNSPLHF.

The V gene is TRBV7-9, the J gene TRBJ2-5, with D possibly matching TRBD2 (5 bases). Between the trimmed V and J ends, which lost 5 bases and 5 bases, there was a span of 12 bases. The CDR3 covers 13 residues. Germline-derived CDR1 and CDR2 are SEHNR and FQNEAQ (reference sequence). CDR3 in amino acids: CASSQKGEETQYF. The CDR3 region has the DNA TGTGCCAGCAGCCAGAAGGGAGAGGAGACCCAGTACTTC.

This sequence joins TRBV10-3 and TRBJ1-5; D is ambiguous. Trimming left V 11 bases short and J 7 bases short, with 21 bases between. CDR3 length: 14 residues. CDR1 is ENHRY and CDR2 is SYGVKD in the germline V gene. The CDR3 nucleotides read TGTGCCCCAAAAGGCCCCGGGGTGGGCCAGCCCCAGCATTTT. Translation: CAPKGPGVGQPQHF.

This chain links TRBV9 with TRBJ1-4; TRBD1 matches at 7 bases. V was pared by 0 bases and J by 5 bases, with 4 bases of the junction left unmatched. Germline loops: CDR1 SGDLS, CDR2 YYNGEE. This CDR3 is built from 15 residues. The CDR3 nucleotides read TGTGCCAGCAGCGTAGGGGGACAGATGAATGAAAAACTGTTTTTT. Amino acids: CASSVGGQMNEKLFF. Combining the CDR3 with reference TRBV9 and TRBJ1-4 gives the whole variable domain DSGVTQTPKHLITATGQRVTLRCSPRSGDLSVYWYQQSLDQGLQFLIQYYNGEERAKGNILERFSAQQFPDLHSELNLSSLELGDSALYFCASSVGGQMNEKLFFGSGTQLSVL.

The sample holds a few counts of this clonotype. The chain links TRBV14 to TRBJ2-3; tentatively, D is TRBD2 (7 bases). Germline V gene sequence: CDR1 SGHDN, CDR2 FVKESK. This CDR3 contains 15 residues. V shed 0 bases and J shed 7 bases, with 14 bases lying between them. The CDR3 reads CASSQDFGGHNTQYF. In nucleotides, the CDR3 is TGTGCCAGCAGCCAAGACTTCGGGGGGCATAATACGCAGTATTTT.

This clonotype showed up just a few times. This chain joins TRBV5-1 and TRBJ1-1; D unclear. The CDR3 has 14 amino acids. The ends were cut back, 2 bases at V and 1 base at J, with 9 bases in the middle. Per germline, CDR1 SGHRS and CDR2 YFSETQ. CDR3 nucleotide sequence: TGCGCCAGCAGCTTACAAGCAGGGAACACTGAAGCTTTCTTT. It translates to CASSLQAGNTEAFF.

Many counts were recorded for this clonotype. CDR3 in DNA: TGCGCCAGCAGCTTGGAACGGGGGGCTTACAATGAGCAGTTCTTC. This sequence encodes CASSLERGAYNEQFF. The chain links TRBV5-1 to TRBJ2-1; tentatively, D is TRBD2 (7 bases). Germline V gene sequence: CDR1 SGHRS, CDR2 YFSETQ. There are 15 residues in the CDR3. Trimming left V 0 bases short and J 4 bases short, with 11 bases between.

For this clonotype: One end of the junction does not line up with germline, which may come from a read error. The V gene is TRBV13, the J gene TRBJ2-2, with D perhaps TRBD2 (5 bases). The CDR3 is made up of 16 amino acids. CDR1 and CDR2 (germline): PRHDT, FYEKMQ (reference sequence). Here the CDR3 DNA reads TGTGCCATCAGCCCCGGGATAGGGTATATCACCGGGGAGCTGTTTTTT. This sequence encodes CAISPGIGYITGELFF. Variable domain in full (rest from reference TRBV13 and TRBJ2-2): AAGVIQSPRHLIKEKRETATLKCYPIPRHDTVYWYQQGPGQDPQFLISFYEKMQSDKGSIPDRFSAQQFSDYHSELNMSSLELGDSALYFCAISPGIGYITGELFFGEGSRLTVL.

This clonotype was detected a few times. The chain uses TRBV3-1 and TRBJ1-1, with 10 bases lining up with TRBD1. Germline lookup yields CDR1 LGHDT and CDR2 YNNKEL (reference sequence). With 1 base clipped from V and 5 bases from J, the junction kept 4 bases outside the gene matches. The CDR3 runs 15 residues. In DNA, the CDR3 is TGTGCCAGCAGCCAAGGGACAGGGGGTTGGACTGAAGCTTTCTTT. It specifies CASSQGTGGWTEAFF.

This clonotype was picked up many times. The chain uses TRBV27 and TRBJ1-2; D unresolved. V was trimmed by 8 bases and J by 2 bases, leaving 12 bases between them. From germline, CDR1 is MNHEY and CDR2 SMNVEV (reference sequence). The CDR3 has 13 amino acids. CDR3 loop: CASHAGPNYGYTF. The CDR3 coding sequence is TGTGCCAGCCACGCCGGCCCGAACTATGGCTACACCTTC.

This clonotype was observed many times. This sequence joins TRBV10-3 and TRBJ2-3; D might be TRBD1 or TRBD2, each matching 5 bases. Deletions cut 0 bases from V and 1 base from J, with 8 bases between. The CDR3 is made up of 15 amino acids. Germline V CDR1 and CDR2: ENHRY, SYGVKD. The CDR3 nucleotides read TGTGCCATCAGTGAGTCGGGGGTGGGCACAGATACGCAGTATTTT. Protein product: CAISESGVGTDTQYF.

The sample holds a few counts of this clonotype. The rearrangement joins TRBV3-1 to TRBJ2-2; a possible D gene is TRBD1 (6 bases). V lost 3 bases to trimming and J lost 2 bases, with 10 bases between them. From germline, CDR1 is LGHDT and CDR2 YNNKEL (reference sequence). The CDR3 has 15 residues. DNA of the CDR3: TGTGCCAGCAGCCATGGGACACATAACACCGGGGAGCTGTTTTTT. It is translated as CASSHGTHNTGELFF.

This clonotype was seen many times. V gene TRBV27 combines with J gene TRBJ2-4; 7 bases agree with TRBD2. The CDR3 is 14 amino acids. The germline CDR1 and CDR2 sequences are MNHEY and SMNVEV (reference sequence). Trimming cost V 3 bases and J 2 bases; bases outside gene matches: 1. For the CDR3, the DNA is TGTGCCAGCAGTTTGGGGGGGACCAAAAACATTCAGTACTTC. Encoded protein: CASSLGGTKNIQYF.

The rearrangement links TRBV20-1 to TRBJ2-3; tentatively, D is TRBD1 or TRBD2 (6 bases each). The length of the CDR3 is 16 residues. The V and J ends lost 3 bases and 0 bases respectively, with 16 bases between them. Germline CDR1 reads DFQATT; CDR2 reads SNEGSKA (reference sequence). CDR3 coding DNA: TGCAGTGCTAGGAGTCACAGGGAGGAGAGCACAGATACGCAGTATTTT. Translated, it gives CSARSHREESTDTQYF.

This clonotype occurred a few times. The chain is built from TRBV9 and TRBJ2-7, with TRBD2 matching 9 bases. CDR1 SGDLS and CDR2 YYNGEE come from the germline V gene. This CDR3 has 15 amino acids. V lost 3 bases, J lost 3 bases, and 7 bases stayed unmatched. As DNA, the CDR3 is TGTGCCAGCAGCGGTGGCGGGGGGGCTGACTACGAGCAGTACTTC. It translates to CASSGGGGADYEQYF.

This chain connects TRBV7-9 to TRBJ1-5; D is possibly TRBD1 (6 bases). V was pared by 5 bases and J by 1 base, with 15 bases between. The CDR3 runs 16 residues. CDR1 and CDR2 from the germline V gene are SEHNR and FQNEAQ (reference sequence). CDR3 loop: CASSNTGGGSNQPQHF. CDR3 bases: TGTGCCAGCAGCAACACAGGAGGGGGAAGCAATCAGCCCCAGCATTTT.

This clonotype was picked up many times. The CDR3, as DNA: TGTGCCACGATTCTGGGGTGGGAGTCCTACGAGCAGTACTTC. It specifies CATILGWESYEQYF. The chain uses TRBV10-3 and TRBJ2-7; possibly TRBD2 for D (5 bases). The germline V gene has CDR1 ENHRY and CDR2 SYGVKD. V shed 10 bases and J shed 1 base, with 17 bases lying between them. The CDR3 has 14 amino acids.

The CDR3 nucleotides read TGTGCCAGCAGCTTAGCCTTCCCGAACACCGGGGAGCTGTTTTTT. Its protein product is CASSLAFPNTGELFF. V is TRBV7-6 and J is TRBJ2-2; D not resolved. Germline V gene data show CDR1 as SGHVS and CDR2 as FNYEAQ. The length of the CDR3 is 15 residues. The germline V and J ends were trimmed by 0 bases and 0 bases, with 5 bases remaining between them.

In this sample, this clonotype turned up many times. CDR3 sequence reads: CATSRVVGRGTAGYGYTF. The CDR3 DNA follows: TGTGCCACCAGCAGAGTTGTCGGCAGGGGGACTGCAGGCTATGGCTACACCTTC. The chain links TRBV15 to TRBJ1-2; the match to TRBD1 covers 7 bases. This CDR3 is 18 amino acids long. Germline V gene data show CDR1 as LNHNV and CDR2 as YYDKDF (reference sequence). Trimming at V came to 1 base and at J to 4 bases, leaving 15 bases not matched to a gene.

The chain's CDR3 is CATTQLVPGTHTQYF. CDR3 sequence (DNA): TGTGCCACCACCCAACTGGTCCCGGGGACACATACGCAGTATTTT. V gene TRBV3-1 combines with J gene TRBJ2-3, with D tentatively TRBD1 (6 bases). The CDR3 runs to 15 residues. Germline CDR1 and CDR2: LGHDT and YNNKEL (reference sequence). Trimming removed 10 bases from V and 7 bases from J, with 24 bases in between.